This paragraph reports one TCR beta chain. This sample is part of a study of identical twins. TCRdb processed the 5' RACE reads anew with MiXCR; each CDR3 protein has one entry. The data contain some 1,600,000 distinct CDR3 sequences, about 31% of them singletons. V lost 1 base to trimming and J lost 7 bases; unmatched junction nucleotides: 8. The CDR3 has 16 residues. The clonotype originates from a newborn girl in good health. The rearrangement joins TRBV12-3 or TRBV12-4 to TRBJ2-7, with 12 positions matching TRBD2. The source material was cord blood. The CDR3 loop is CASSLGLAGATDEQYF. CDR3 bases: TGTGCCAGCAGTTTAGGACTAGCGGGAGCTACAGATGAGCAGTACTTC.